This entry lists 9 T cell receptor beta chains sequenced from one sample in a study of response to subunit inactivated influenza vaccine. One entry per CDR3 protein, called by TCRdb with MiXCR from the RT-PCR reads. This sample carries about 540,000 distinct CDR3 sequences, 11% to 15% of them seen once, and the ten largest clones take 11%. Sequenced material: PBMCs from blood, taken approximately 13 days after vaccination. The receptors stem from a man over 45 who received an inactivated influenza vaccine.

This clonotype has just a few counts. This chain joins TRBV11-2 and TRBJ2-1; D unresolved. V lost 11 bases, J lost 1 base, and 12 bases lay in between. The V gene's germline CDR1 is SGHAT and CDR2 FQNNGV. The length of the CDR3 is 13 residues. This CDR3 is CAAQSTSYNEQFF. The CDR3 DNA reads TGTGCCGCCCAAAGTACTTCCTACAATGAGCAGTTCTTC.

This clonotype was observed many times. V usage is TRBV28 and J usage is TRBJ1-1; D possibly corresponds to TRBD1 (5 bases). Germline lookup yields CDR1 MDHEN and CDR2 SYDVKM. V shed 4 bases and J shed 4 bases, with 13 bases lying between them. The CDR3 runs to 14 residues. CDR3 protein: CASSYRSQGTEAFF. The CDR3 nucleotides read TGTGCCAGCAGTTACAGGAGCCAGGGCACTGAAGCTTTCTTT.

This clonotype was recorded a few times. V and J are TRBV5-1 and TRBJ2-5; TRBD1 matches 7 bases. V gave up 3 bases and J gave up 2 bases; unmatched junction bases: 7. The CDR3 covers 15 residues. Looked up from germline, CDR1 is SGHRS and CDR2 is YFSETQ. CDR3 in amino acids: CASSSSRGRQETQYF. DNA of the CDR3: TGCGCCAGCAGCTCATCGAGGGGGCGACAAGAGACCCAGTACTTC.

This clonotype has only a few counts. One end of the junction is discordant with germline, which a read error may explain. The CDR3 here is CASSHGGRETQYF. In nucleotides, the CDR3 is TGTGCTAGCAGCCACGGGGGCCGGGAGACCCAGTACTTC. The chain is built from TRBV7-7 and TRBJ2-5, with D perhaps given as TRBD1 or TRBD2 (6 bases each). The CDR3 is made up of 13 amino acids. Looked up from germline, CDR1 is SSHAT and CDR2 is FNYEAQ (reference sequence).

This clonotype was found a few times. This chain connects TRBV4-3 to TRBJ2-3, with D possibly being TRBD1 (6 bases). Trimming removed 0 bases from V and 1 base from J, with 20 bases in between. The CDR3 sequence is 19 residues long. Germline V CDR1 and CDR2: LGHNA, YSLEER. CDR3 sequence: CASSQDPRLGARGTDTQYF. CDR3 nucleotide sequence: TGCGCCAGCAGCCAAGATCCCCGCCTGGGGGCCCGTGGCACAGATACGCAGTATTTT.

The V gene is TRBV12-3 or TRBV12-4, the J gene TRBJ1-6; D gene unclear. The CDR3 runs to 13 residues. The V gene lost 2 bases and the J gene lost 6 bases, with 5 bases spanning the gap. The CDR3, as DNA: TGTGCCAGCAGTTTACAGATTAATTCACCCCTCCACTTT. Its translation is CASSLQINSPLHF.

The V call is TRBV10-3, the J call TRBJ1-6; D uncertain. Germline lookup yields CDR1 ENHRY and CDR2 SYGVKD. The CDR3 runs 13 residues. V lost 4 bases and J 5 bases, leaving 6 bases between the germline ends. The DNA of the CDR3 is TGTGCCATCAGTGGGCAGGATAATTCACCCCTCCACTTT. Protein sequence: CAISGQDNSPLHF.

The sample holds many counts of this clonotype. The chain has TRBV12-3 or TRBV12-4 and TRBJ2-1, with 7 bases that match TRBD1. After removal of 2 bases from V and 6 bases from J, the junction contained 1 base not matched to a gene. The CDR3 has 13 residues. CDR3 loop: CASSLRGLNEQFF. The CDR3 DNA reads as TGTGCCAGCAGTTTAAGGGGGCTCAATGAGCAGTTCTTC.

The rearrangement links TRBV25-1 to TRBJ2-1, with D possibly being TRBD2 (6 bases). This CDR3 comprises 18 residues. V was shortened by 3 bases and J by 5 bases, with 23 bases between the two germline ends. Germline CDR1 reads MGHDK; CDR2 reads SYGVNS. CDR3 sequence (DNA): TGTGCCAGCAGTGATGTTGGCGTGGAGGACGCGGGACACAATGAGCAGTTCTTC. This gives the protein CASSDVGVEDAGHNEQFF.